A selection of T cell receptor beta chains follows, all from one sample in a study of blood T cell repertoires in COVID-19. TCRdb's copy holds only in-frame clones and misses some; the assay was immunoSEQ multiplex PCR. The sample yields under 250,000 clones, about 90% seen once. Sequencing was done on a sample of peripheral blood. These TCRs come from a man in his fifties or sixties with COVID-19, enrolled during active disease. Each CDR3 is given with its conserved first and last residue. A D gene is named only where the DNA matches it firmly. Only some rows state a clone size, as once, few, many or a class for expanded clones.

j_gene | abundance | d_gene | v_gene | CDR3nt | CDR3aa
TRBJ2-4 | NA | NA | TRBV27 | TGTGCCAGCAGTTTCCGATGGGGGCTCGTAAACATTCAGTACTTC | CASSFRWGLVNIQYF
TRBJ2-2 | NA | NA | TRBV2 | TGTGCCAGCAGGGACTCAACGAACACCGGGGAGCTGTTTTTT | CASRDSTNTGELFF
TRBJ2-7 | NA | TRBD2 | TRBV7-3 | TGTGCCAGCAGCTTAACAGCGGGGGGGCTGCACGAGCAGTACTTC | CASSLTAGGLHEQYF
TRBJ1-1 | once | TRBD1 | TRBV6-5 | TGTGCCAGCTATACAGGGGGCAGGACTGAAGCTTTCTTT | CASYTGGRTEAFF
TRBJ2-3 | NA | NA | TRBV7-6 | TGTGCCAGCAGCCACGACTCCACAGATACGCAGTATTTT | CASSHDSTDTQYF
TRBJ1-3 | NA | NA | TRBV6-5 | TGTGCCAGCAGCCGGGAAACAGGGGGAAACACCATATATTTT | CASSRETGGNTIYF
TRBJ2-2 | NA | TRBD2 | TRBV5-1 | TGCGCCAGCAGCTTGACAATGCGGGGGGCCCCAGGAAACACCGGGGAGCTGTTTTTT | CASSLTMRGAPGNTGELFF
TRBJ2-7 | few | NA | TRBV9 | TGTGCCAGCAGCGTAGGGGTAGAGGGCGAGCAGTACTTC | CASSVGVEGEQYF
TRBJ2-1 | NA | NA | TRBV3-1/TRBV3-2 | TGTGCCAGCAGCCAAGTCCTAGTACGCAACAATGAGCAGTTCTTC | CASSQVLVRNNEQFF
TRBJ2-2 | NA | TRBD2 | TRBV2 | TGTGCCAGCAGTGGAGGACTAGCGGGAGTTGGCACCGGGGAGCTGTTTTTT | CASSGGLAGVGTGELFF
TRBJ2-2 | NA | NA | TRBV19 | TGTGCCAGTAGTATCTTAGACAGCGACACCGGGGAGCTGTTTTTT | CASSILDSDTGELFF
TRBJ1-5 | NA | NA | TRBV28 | TGTGCCAGCAGTTTACAGGTTCAGCCCCAGCATTTT | CASSLQVQPQHF
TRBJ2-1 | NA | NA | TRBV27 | TGTGCCAGCAGTTTAAATCTAGGCAATGAGCAGTTCTTC | CASSLNLGNEQFF
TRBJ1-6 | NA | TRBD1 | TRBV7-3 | TGTGCCAGCAGCTCCACAGGGGCTTCTAATTCACCCCTCCACTTT | CASSSTGASNSPLHF
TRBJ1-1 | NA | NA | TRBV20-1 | TGCAGTGCTAGAAGGGGGGAGGGCGCTTTCTTT | CSARRGEGAFF
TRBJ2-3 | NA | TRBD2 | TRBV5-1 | TGCGCCAGCAGCTTGGTGCTAGCGGGGGGACTCACAGATACGCAGTATTTT | CASSLVLAGGLTDTQYF
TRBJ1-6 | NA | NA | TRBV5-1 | TGCGCCAGCAGCTCGGACACGGTTTCACCCCTCCACTTT | CASSSDTVSPLHF
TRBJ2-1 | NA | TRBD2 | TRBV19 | TGTGCCAGTAGTGATAGCGGGGGCCGTCTCAATGAGCAGTTCTTC | CASSDSGGRLNEQFF
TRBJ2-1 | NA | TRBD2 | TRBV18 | TGTGCCAGCTCACCACTAGCGGGAGGCTACAATGAGCAGTTCTTC | CASSPLAGGYNEQFF
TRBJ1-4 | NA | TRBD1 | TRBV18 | TGTGCCAGCTCACCGCAGGGGGCTGGGACTAATGAAAAACTGTTTTTT | CASSPQGAGTNEKLFF
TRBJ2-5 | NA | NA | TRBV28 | TGTGCCAGCAGTTTGGCAGGAGGCGAGACCCAGTACTTC | CASSLAGGETQYF
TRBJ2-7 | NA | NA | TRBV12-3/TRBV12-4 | TGTGCCAGCAGTTTAATCGCCTACGAGCAGTACTTC | CASSLIAYEQYF
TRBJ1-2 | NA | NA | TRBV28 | TGTGCCAGCAGCGCGGGGGGCTATGGCTACACCTTC | CASSAGGYGYTF
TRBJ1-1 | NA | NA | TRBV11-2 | TGTGCCAGCAGCTTAGCTACAGCGAACACTGAAGCTTTCTTT | CASSLATANTEAFF
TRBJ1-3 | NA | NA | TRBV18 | TGTGCCAGCTCCCCGGTAAAAGGGGCGATCTCTGGAAACACCATATATTTT | CASSPVKGAISGNTIYF
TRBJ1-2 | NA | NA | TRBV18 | TGTGCCAGCTCAACCCTTCGACAGGAAGGTGGCTACACCTTC | CASSTLRQEGGYTF
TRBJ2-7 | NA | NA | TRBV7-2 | TGTGCCAGCAGCTTAGGGATAGCCACCTACGAGCAGTACTTC | CASSLGIATYEQYF
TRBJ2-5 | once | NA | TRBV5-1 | TGCGCCAGCAGCTTATACCCCGGACAGTCAGAGACCCAGTACTTC | CASSLYPGQSETQYF
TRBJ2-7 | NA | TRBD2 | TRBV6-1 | TGTGCCAGCAGTGACGGTGGGGGGGCCTACGAGCAGTACTTC | CASSDGGGAYEQYF
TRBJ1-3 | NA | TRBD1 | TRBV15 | TGTGCCACCAGCGGATACAGGGGACTCGGAGGACTATCTGGAAACACCATATATTTT | CATSGYRGLGGLSGNTIYF
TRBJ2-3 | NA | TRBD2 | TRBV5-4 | TGTGCCAGCAGCGCCGCATGGACTAGCGGGAAATCAGATACGCAGTATTTT | CASSAAWTSGKSDTQYF
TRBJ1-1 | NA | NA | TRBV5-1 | TGCGCCAGCAGCTTGGGGACAGTAATCACTGAAGCTTTCTTT | CASSLGTVITEAFF
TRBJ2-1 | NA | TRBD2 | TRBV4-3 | TGCGCCAGCAGCCAAGATGGACGACTAGCGGGACATGAGCAGTTCTTC | CASSQDGRLAGHEQFF
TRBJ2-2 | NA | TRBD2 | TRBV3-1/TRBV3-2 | TGTGCCAGCAGCCCGTTACTAGCGGGGAGCACCGGGGAGCTGTTTTTT | CASSPLLAGSTGELFF
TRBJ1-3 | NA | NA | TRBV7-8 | TGTGCCAGCAGCCCGACTAGGGGAAACACCATATATTTT | CASSPTRGNTIYF
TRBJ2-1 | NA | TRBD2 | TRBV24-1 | TGTGCCACCAGTCCTAAGGGGCTAGCGGGTGGAACCTACAATGAGCAGTTCTTC | CATSPKGLAGGTYNEQFF
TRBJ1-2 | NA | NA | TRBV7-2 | TGTGCCAGCAGCCCCCACACGGGAAACTATGGCTACACCTTC | CASSPHTGNYGYTF
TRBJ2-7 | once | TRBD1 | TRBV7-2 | TGTGCCAGCAGAGACAGGGTCTACGAGCAGTACTTC | CASRDRVYEQYF
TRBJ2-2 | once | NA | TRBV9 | TGTGCCAGCAGCGTAGAACGGGAAGGCACCGGGGAGCTGTTTTTT | CASSVEREGTGELFF
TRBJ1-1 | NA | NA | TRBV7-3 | TGTGCCAGCAGCTTAGGGGGGGTGAACACTGAAGCTTTCTTT | CASSLGGVNTEAFF
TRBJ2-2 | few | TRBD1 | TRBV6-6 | TGTGCCAGCAGAAGGGGGACAGGGGTCGGGGAGCTGTTTTTT | CASRRGTGVGELFF
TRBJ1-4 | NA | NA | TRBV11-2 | TGTGCCAGCAGCTCACCAACAGGGTGGTCCGAAAAACTGTTTTTT | CASSSPTGWSEKLFF
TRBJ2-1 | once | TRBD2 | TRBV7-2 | TGTGCCAGCAGCTCGACTAGCGGGAGTCTCAATGAGCAGTTCTTC | CASSSTSGSLNEQFF
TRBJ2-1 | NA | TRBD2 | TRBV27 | TGTGCCAGCAGTCCACTAGCGGGAGGGTACAATGAGCAGTTCTTC | CASSPLAGGYNEQFF
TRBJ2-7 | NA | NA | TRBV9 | TGTGCCAGCAGCGTACTGGCGGAGCCCTACGAGCAGTACTTC | CASSVLAEPYEQYF
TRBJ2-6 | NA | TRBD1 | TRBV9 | TGTGCCAGTGCCGTAGGACAGGCTAGCTCTGGGGCCAACGTCCTGACTTTC | CASAVGQASSGANVLTF
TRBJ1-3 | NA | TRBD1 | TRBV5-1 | TGCGCCAGCAGCTTGGATGGGACAGGGGGAAACACCATATATTTT | CASSLDGTGGNTIYF
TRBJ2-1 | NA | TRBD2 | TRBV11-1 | TGTGCCAGCAGCTCGGGACTAGCGGGAGCTAATGAGCAGTTCTTC | CASSSGLAGANEQFF
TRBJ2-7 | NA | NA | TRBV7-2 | TGTGCCAGCAGCTTAGAATCCGGAGCCTACGAGCAGTACTTC | CASSLESGAYEQYF
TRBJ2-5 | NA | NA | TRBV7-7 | TGTGCTAGCAGCTTATCCTCAGTGGTCGAGACCCAGTACTTC | CASSLSSVVETQYF
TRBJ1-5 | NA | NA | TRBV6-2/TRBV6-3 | TGTGCCAGCAGTCCCCCTAATCAGCCCCAGCATTTT | CASSPPNQPQHF
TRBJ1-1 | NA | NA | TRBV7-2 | TGTGCCAGCAGCTCCTCAAGCTCTCTCCGGGGCACTGAAGCTTTCTTT | CASSSSSSLRGTEAFF